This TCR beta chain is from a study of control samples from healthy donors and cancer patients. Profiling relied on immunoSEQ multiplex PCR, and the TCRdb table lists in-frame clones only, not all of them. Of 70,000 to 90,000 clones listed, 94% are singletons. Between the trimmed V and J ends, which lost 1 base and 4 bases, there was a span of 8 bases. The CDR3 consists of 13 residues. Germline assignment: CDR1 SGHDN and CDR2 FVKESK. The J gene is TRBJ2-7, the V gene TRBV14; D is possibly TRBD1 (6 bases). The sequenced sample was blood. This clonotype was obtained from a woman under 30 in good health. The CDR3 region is CASSQGDIYEQYF. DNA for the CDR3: TGTGCCAGCAGCCAAGGGGACATTTACGAGCAGTACTTC.